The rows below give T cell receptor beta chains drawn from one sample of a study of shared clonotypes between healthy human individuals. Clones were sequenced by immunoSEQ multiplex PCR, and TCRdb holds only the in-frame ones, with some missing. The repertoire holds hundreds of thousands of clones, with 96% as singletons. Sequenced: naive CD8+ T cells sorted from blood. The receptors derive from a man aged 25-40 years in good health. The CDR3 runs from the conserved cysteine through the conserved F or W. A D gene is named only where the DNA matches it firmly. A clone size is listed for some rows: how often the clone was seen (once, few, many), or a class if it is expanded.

DNA: TGTGCCAGCAGTTCACATCTTCGCACAGATACGCAGTATTTT; CDR3: CASSSHLRTDTQYF; size: NA; J: TRBJ2-3; D: NA; V: TRBV27
DNA: TGTGCCAGCAGAACAGGGTCGACTAATGAAAAACTGTTTTTT; CDR3: CASRTGSTNEKLFF; size: NA; J: TRBJ1-4; D: NA; V: TRBV6-6
DNA: TGTGCCAGTAGTTCGGACAGGGTGAATGGCTACACCTTC; CDR3: CASSSDRVNGYTF; size: NA; J: TRBJ1-2; D: TRBD1; V: TRBV19
DNA: TGCGCCAGCAGTTCCGGAACAGCGGGCTACGAGCAGTACTTC; CDR3: CASSSGTAGYEQYF; size: NA; J: TRBJ2-7; D: NA; V: TRBV5-1
DNA: TGCGCCAGCAGAGGACTAGGGGTACAAGAGACCCAGTACTTC; CDR3: CASRGLGVQETQYF; size: NA; J: TRBJ2-5; D: TRBD2; V: TRBV10-2
DNA: TGCGCCAGCAGCCAACACACAGGGACGAACACCGGGGAGCTGTTTTTT; CDR3: CASSQHTGTNTGELFF; size: NA; J: TRBJ2-2; D: NA; V: TRBV4-1
DNA: TGTGCCAGCAGCTCCCAAGACAGCTACAATGAGCAGTTCTTC; CDR3: CASSSQDSYNEQFF; size: NA; J: TRBJ2-1; D: NA; V: TRBV11-3
DNA: TGCGCCAGCAGTCAATGGGGAGAGGGGCCCTTTGTCTACACCTTC; CDR3: CASSQWGEGPFVYTF; size: once; J: TRBJ1-2; D: NA; V: TRBV23-1
DNA: TGTGCCAGCAGTTCCGTCGGGACAGGGGGCAATGAGCAGTTCTTC; CDR3: CASSSVGTGGNEQFF; size: NA; J: TRBJ2-1; D: TRBD1; V: TRBV27
DNA: TGTGCCAGCTCACCAGACGGGAGTACCTACAATGAGCAGTTCTTC; CDR3: CASSPDGSTYNEQFF; size: NA; J: TRBJ2-1; D: NA; V: TRBV18
DNA: TGTGCCAGCAGCTTATCTCCCGGGAAATCTGGGGCCAACGTCCTGACTTTC; CDR3: CASSLSPGKSGANVLTF; size: NA; J: TRBJ2-6; D: NA; V: TRBV7-2
DNA: TGTGCCAGCAGTCCACTTCAGGGCGGTAACTATGGCTACACCTTC; CDR3: CASSPLQGGNYGYTF; size: NA; J: TRBJ1-2; D: NA; V: TRBV7-2
DNA: TGTGCCAGCAGCTTAGGAGGGACAGGGATTTACGAGCAGTACTTC; CDR3: CASSLGGTGIYEQYF; size: NA; J: TRBJ2-7; D: TRBD1; V: TRBV7-9
DNA: TGTGCCAGCGGCTACTATGGTCACAATGAGCAGTTCTTC; CDR3: CASGYYGHNEQFF; size: NA; J: TRBJ2-1; D: NA; V: TRBV6-1